A selection of T cell receptor beta chains follows, all from one sample in a study of vaccination and CD4 T cells after COVID-19. TCRdb reprocessed the PCR reads via MiXCR and lists one record per CDR3 protein. Of 20,000 to 25,000 distinct CDR3 sequences in the sample, approximately 40% were seen once. The antigens for these receptors are not known. The material was CD4+ T cells from blood, cultured in vitro, obtained before SARS-CoV-2 vaccination. These receptors were taken from a human donor who had recovered from COVID-19. CDR3s include the opening cysteine and the closing phenylalanine or tryptophan. D genes are given only for firm matches. Only some rows state a clone size, as once, few, many or a class for expanded clones.

d_call: TRBD2
clone_size: NA
j_call: TRBJ2-2
v_call: TRBV2
cdr3_aa: CASSAIGLAGDGTGELFF
cdr3_nt: TGTGCCAGCAGTGCCATAGGACTAGCGGGAGACGGCACCGGGGAGCTGTTTTTT

d_call: NA
clone_size: NA
j_call: TRBJ1-2
v_call: TRBV12-3/TRBV12-4
cdr3_aa: CASSLSGVHGYTF
cdr3_nt: TGTGCCAGCAGTCTCTCAGGGGTACATGGCTACACCTTC

d_call: NA
clone_size: NA
j_call: TRBJ2-1
v_call: TRBV19
cdr3_aa: CASSSRSRGLNEQFF
cdr3_nt: TGTGCCAGTAGTTCTAGGAGCAGGGGTTTGAATGAGCAGTTCTTC

d_call: NA
clone_size: NA
j_call: TRBJ2-7
v_call: TRBV2
cdr3_aa: CASIGAEQYF
cdr3_nt: TGTGCCAGCATAGGGGCGGAGCAGTACTTC

d_call: TRBD1
clone_size: few
j_call: TRBJ1-5
v_call: TRBV20-1
cdr3_aa: CSARGQGWQPQHF
cdr3_nt: TGCAGTGCTAGAGGACAGGGTTGGCAGCCCCAGCATTTT

d_call: TRBD1
clone_size: few
j_call: TRBJ2-3
v_call: TRBV28
cdr3_aa: CASSEGQGYTDTQYF
cdr3_nt: TGTGCCAGCAGTGAGGGACAGGGGTACACAGATACGCAGTATTTT

d_call: NA
clone_size: NA
j_call: TRBJ2-6
v_call: TRBV28
cdr3_aa: CASLKIGRGWRSGANVLTF
cdr3_nt: TGTGCCAGCCTAAAGATCGGACGGGGCTGGCGTTCTGGGGCCAACGTCCTGACTTTC

d_call: NA
clone_size: few
j_call: TRBJ2-1
v_call: TRBV6-5
cdr3_aa: CASSYSPPGRFNEQFF
cdr3_nt: TGTGCCAGCAGTTACTCACCACCCGGACGGTTCAATGAGCAGTTCTTC

d_call: TRBD2
clone_size: few
j_call: TRBJ2-1
v_call: TRBV19
cdr3_aa: CASSIGGRSGSEQFF
cdr3_nt: TGTGCCAGTAGTATTGGCGGGAGATCGGGAAGTGAGCAGTTCTTC

d_call: TRBD1
clone_size: few
j_call: TRBJ1-2
v_call: TRBV23-1
cdr3_aa: CASSQSWNGRGRKLGGYTF
cdr3_nt: TGCGCCAGCAGTCAATCGTGGAACGGCAGGGGGCGCAAGTTGGGTGGCTACACCTTC

d_call: NA
clone_size: NA
j_call: TRBJ1-1
v_call: TRBV20-1
cdr3_aa: CSASRDPNTEAFF
cdr3_nt: TGCAGTGCTAGTAGGGACCCGAACACTGAAGCTTTCTTT

d_call: TRBD1
clone_size: NA
j_call: TRBJ1-6
v_call: TRBV19
cdr3_aa: CASRRTGVGSPLHF
cdr3_nt: TGTGCCAGTAGGCGGACAGGGGTAGGATCACCCCTCCACTTT

d_call: TRBD1
clone_size: few
j_call: TRBJ1-2
v_call: TRBV30
cdr3_aa: CAWTRAGGYGYTF
cdr3_nt: TGTGCCTGGACTCGGGCAGGGGGATATGGCTACACCTTC

d_call: TRBD1
clone_size: few
j_call: TRBJ2-3
v_call: TRBV20-1
cdr3_aa: CSARDGTGGDYTDTQYF
cdr3_nt: TGCAGTGCTAGAGACGGGACAGGGGGCGATTACACAGATACGCAGTATTTT

d_call: NA
clone_size: NA
j_call: TRBJ1-5
v_call: TRBV6-1
cdr3_aa: CASSEASGGNQPQHF
cdr3_nt: TGTGCCAGCAGTGAAGCGTCCGGTGGCAATCAGCCCCAGCATTTT

d_call: NA
clone_size: medium-sized
j_call: TRBJ1-6
v_call: TRBV27
cdr3_aa: CASSLSGGDRTYNSPLHF
cdr3_nt: TGTGCCAGCAGTTTATCGGGGGGAGACAGAACCTATAATTCACCCCTCCACTTT

d_call: NA
clone_size: NA
j_call: TRBJ1-1
v_call: TRBV6-2/TRBV6-3
cdr3_aa: CASSYRRGTEAFF
cdr3_nt: TGTGCCAGCAGTTACAGGAGGGGTACTGAAGCTTTCTTT

d_call: NA
clone_size: NA
j_call: TRBJ2-7
v_call: TRBV28
cdr3_aa: CASSLVYEQYF
cdr3_nt: TGTGCCAGCAGTTTGGTGTACGAGCAGTACTTC

d_call: NA
clone_size: few
j_call: TRBJ1-1
v_call: TRBV27
cdr3_aa: CASSFKGETEAFF
cdr3_nt: TGTGCCAGCAGTTTTAAAGGGGAGACTGAAGCTTTCTTT

d_call: NA
clone_size: NA
j_call: TRBJ1-2
v_call: TRBV18
cdr3_aa: CASSPIDQVYGYTF
cdr3_nt: TGTGCCAGCTCACCTATTGATCAGGTCTATGGCTACACCTTC

d_call: NA
clone_size: NA
j_call: TRBJ1-1
v_call: TRBV20-1
cdr3_aa: CSARVESMNTEAFF
cdr3_nt: TGCAGTGCTAGAGTTGAGAGCATGAACACTGAAGCTTTCTTT

d_call: TRBD1
clone_size: NA
j_call: TRBJ1-5
v_call: TRBV12-3/TRBV12-4
cdr3_aa: CASSPTGTGNQPQHF
cdr3_nt: TGTGCCAGCAGTCCGACCGGGACAGGCAATCAGCCCCAGCATTTT

d_call: NA
clone_size: NA
j_call: TRBJ1-1
v_call: TRBV28
cdr3_aa: CASSPTTYLRNTEAFF
cdr3_nt: TGTGCCAGCAGTCCGACGACCTACCTCAGGAACACTGAAGCTTTCTTT